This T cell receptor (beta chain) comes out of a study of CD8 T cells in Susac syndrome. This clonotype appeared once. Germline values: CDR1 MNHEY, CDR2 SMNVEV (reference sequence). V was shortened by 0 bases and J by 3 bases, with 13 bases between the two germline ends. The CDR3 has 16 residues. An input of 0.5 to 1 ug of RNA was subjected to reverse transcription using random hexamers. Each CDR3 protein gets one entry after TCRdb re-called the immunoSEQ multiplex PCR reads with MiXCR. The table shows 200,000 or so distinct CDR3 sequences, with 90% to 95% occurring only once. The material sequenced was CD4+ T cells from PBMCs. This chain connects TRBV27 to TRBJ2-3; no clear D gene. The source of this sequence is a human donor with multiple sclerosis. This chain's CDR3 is CASSLSSAPLTDTQYF. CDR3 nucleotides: TGTGCCAGCAGTTTATCATCAGCTCCCTTGACAGATACGCAGTATTTT.